This TCR beta chain originates from a study of T cells after yellow fever vaccination. As for the study in general: The SMART-Seq v4 Ultra Low Input method served to prepare the low-cell-number fractions.

MiXCR, run by TCRdb on the 5' RACE reads, gives a single entry per CDR3 protein. The sample carries a few hundred thousand distinct CDR3 sequences, approximately 4% recorded once. The germline V and J ends were trimmed by 2 bases and 4 bases, with 10 bases remaining between them. There are 14 residues in the CDR3. Germline V gene sequence: CDR1 KGHSH, CDR2 LQKENI. The source material was PBMCs, sampled 5 days after the yellow fever booster vaccination. The clonotype was recovered from a man aged 18-30 years who received the YFV17D yellow fever vaccine. The chain joins TRBV18 to TRBJ2-3; D remains ambiguous. CDR3 DNA: TGTGCCAGCTCACCAGCCAGCTTACCAGATACGCAGTATTTT. Its protein product is CASSPASLPDTQYF. Drawing the rest from reference TRBV18 and TRBJ2-3, the complete variable domain is NAGVMQNPRHLVRRRGQEARLRCSPMKGHSHVYWYRQLPEEGLKFMVYLQKENIIDESGMPKERFSAEFPKEGPSILRIQQVVRGDSAAYFCASSPASLPDTQYFGPGTRLTVL.